These T cell receptor beta chains were read from a single sample in a study of early T cells in non-severe SARS-CoV-2 infection. TCRdb itself ran the 5' RACE reads through MiXCR, one entry per CDR3 protein. The sample shows under 90,000 distinct CDR3 sequences, roughly 13% of them seen only once. The sample taken for sequencing was whole blood. These receptors came from an adult who was a healthcare worker with PCR-confirmed SARS-CoV-2 infection or an uninfected control (not recorded which). CDR3s include the opening cysteine and the closing phenylalanine or tryptophan. The D gene is left open where the match is weak. Clone size is shown for a subset of rows, as once, few, many or a class of expanded clone.

clone_size	d_call	v_call	j_call	cdr3_aa	cdr3_nt
-	-	TRBV19	TRBJ2-2	CASSYRGLGELFF	TGTGCCAGTAGTTACCGGGGGCTCGGGGAGCTGTTTTTT
many	-	TRBV11-2	TRBJ2-2	CASSLLPGQARTGELFF	TGTGCCAGCAGCTTACTACCCGGGCAGGCCCGCACCGGGGAGCTGTTTTTT
few	-	TRBV30	TRBJ1-4	CAWSGKGEGNNEKLFF	TGTGCCTGGAGTGGTAAAGGCGAGGGGAATAATGAAAAACTGTTTTTT
-	-	TRBV4-1	TRBJ2-7	CASSQGFLTRDYYEQYF	TGCGCCAGCAGCCAAGGTTTTTTAACCCGCGACTACTACGAGCAGTACTTC
few	TRBD2	TRBV6-6	TRBJ2-2	CASRGLAGDNTGELFF	TGTGCCAGCAGAGGACTAGCGGGAGATAACACCGGGGAGCTGTTTTTT
-	TRBD1	TRBV28	TRBJ2-2	CASSSPTGQGTGELFF	TGTGCCAGCAGTTCGCCGACAGGGCAGGGCACCGGGGAGCTGTTTTTT
-	TRBD1	TRBV29-1	TRBJ1-4	CSAQQGPNEKLFF	TGCAGCGCTCAACAGGGGCCTAATGAAAAACTGTTTTTT
-	-	TRBV7-2	TRBJ2-4	CASSLLLAKNIQYF	TGTGCCAGCAGCTTATTACTAGCCAAAAACATTCAGTACTTC
-	TRBD2	TRBV18	TRBJ2-1	CASSMGLADYNEQFF	TGTGCCAGCTCAATGGGACTAGCGGACTACAATGAGCAGTTCTTC
-	TRBD2	TRBV20-1	TRBJ2-1	CSATPAGGRNEQFF	TGCAGTGCGACCCCAGCGGGGGGGAGAAATGAGCAGTTCTTC
few	-	TRBV2	TRBJ1-3	CASSVEDRSSGNTIYF	TGTGCCAGCAGTGTAGAAGACAGGAGCTCTGGAAACACCATATATTTT
-	-	TRBV29-1	TRBJ2-2	CSVGGQAPSSGELFF	TGCAGCGTGGGAGGACAGGCGCCTTCGTCCGGGGAGCTTTTTTTT
few	-	TRBV7-9	TRBJ1-2	CASSLEGGRAAYGYTF	TGTGCCAGCAGCTTAGAGGGGGGACGAGCGGCATATGGCTACACCTTC
-	-	TRBV29-1	TRBJ1-3	CSVSDRPSGNTIYF	TGCAGCGTTTCAGACAGACCCTCTGGAAACACCATATATTTT
few	-	TRBV6-1	TRBJ1-1	CASTGTTNTEAFF	TGTGCCAGTACAGGGACGACGAACACTGAAGCTTTCTTT
-	TRBD1	TRBV20-1	TRBJ1-1	CSARRDSVNTEAFF	TGCAGTGCTAGACGGGACAGCGTGAACACTGAAGCTTTCTTT
few	-	TRBV5-4	TRBJ2-1	CASSLWQGIDEQFF	TGTGCCAGCAGCTTGTGGCAGGGCATCGATGAGCAGTTCTTC
few	TRBD1	TRBV6-5	TRBJ1-1	CASRGQVKMNEAFF	TGTGCCAGCAGGGGACAGGTTAAAATGAATGAAGCTTTCTTT
-	TRBD2	TRBV9	TRBJ2-3	CASSVSSGRGVDTQYF	TGTGCCAGCAGCGTAAGCAGCGGGAGAGGGGTAGATACGCAGTATTTT
many	TRBD1	TRBV6-6	TRBJ2-2	CASRTRQGNTGELFF	TGTGCCAGCAGAACCAGACAGGGGAACACCGGGGAGCTGTTTTTT
-	TRBD2	TRBV5-1	TRBJ2-1	CASSSGTTRLNNEQFF	TGCGCCAGCAGCTCCGGGACTACGCGCCTCAACAATGAGCAGTTCTTC
many	TRBD2	TRBV18	TRBJ2-7	CASSPGGARTLYEQYF	TGTGCCAGCTCCCCGGGAGGAGCTAGGACCTTGTACGAGCAGTACTTC
few	-	TRBV5-1	TRBJ2-5	CASSLGTAQETQYF	TGCGCCAGCAGCTTGGGGACAGCCCAAGAGACCCAGTACTTC
few	-	TRBV9	TRBJ2-5	CASSGPPRETQYF	TGTGCCAGCAGTGGACCTCCTCGGGAGACCCAGTACTTC
-	-	TRBV4-1	TRBJ2-2	CASSERVTGELFF	TGCGCCAGCAGTGAGAGGGTTACCGGGGAGCTGTTTTTT
few	-	TRBV12-3/TRBV12-4	TRBJ2-1	CASSFPGAFNNEQFF	TGTGCCAGCAGTTTCCCGGGGGCTTTCAACAATGAGCAGTTCTTC
-	-	TRBV14	TRBJ2-3	CASSQHSTSTDTQYF	TGTGCCAGCAGCCAGCACAGCACTAGCACAGATACGCAGTATTTT
many	-	TRBV29-1	TRBJ2-7	CSVTLPMGEQYF	TGCAGCGTTACCCTCCCGATGGGGGAGCAGTACTTC
few	-	TRBV9	TRBJ2-5	CASSVDQETQYF	TGTGCCAGCAGCGTAGACCAAGAGACCCAGTACTTC
few	-	TRBV7-8	TRBJ1-2	CASSPRRNGYTF	TGTGCCAGCAGCCCCCGGAGAAATGGCTACACCTTC
many	-	TRBV7-2	TRBJ1-1	CASSLGGETGNTEAFF	TGTGCCAGCAGCTTAGGAGGGGAGACAGGAAACACTGAAGCTTTCTTT
-	TRBD2	TRBV7-9	TRBJ2-7	CASSRLAGTYEQYF	TGTGCCAGCAGCCGACTAGCGGGCACCTACGAGCAGTACTTC
-	-	TRBV29-1	TRBJ1-4	CSVVRQGGEKLFF	TGCAGCGTTGTGAGGCAGGGTGGCGAAAAACTGTTTTTT
many	-	TRBV20-1	TRBJ1-1	CSARVEGTANTEAFF	TGCAGTGCTAGAGTCGAAGGGACGGCGAACACTGAAGCTTTCTTT
many	TRBD1	TRBV28	TRBJ2-7	CASRATGGSNYEQYF	TGTGCCAGCAGGGCCACAGGGGGCTCCAACTACGAGCAGTACTTC
-	-	TRBV28	TRBJ2-7	CASTPRISEQYF	TGTGCCAGCACCCCCCGTATCTCCGAGCAGTACTTC
many	-	TRBV7-2	TRBJ2-3	CASSLNPATDTQYF	TGTGCCAGCAGCTTAAATCCGGCCACAGATACGCAGTATTTT
few	-	TRBV5-5	TRBJ2-7	CASSGSGVEPYEQYF	TGTGCCAGCTCGGGATCCGGGGTAGAGCCCTACGAGCAGTACTTC
many	-	TRBV7-6	TRBJ2-3	CASSRQVNRPSDTQYF	TGTGCCAGCAGCCGCCAGGTTAACCGACCCTCAGATACGCAGTATTTT
few	-	TRBV2	TRBJ1-5	CASSRGGLNQPQHF	TGTGCCAGCTCCAGGGGAGGCTTGAATCAGCCCCAGCATTTT
few	-	TRBV7-9	TRBJ1-1	CASGSGGGGTEAFF	TGTGCCAGCGGGTCGGGAGGTGGAGGCACTGAAGCTTTCTTT
-	TRBD1	TRBV2	TRBJ2-7	CASSPDRGAYEQYF	TGTGCCAGCAGCCCTGACAGGGGCGCCTACGAGCAGTACTTC
many	-	TRBV2	TRBJ1-6	CASSAPGIHNSPLHF	TGTGCCAGCAGTGCCCCGGGAATTCATAATTCACCCCTCCACTTT
-	-	TRBV5-1	TRBJ2-5	CASSLAFETQYF	TGCGCCAGCAGCTTGGCCTTCGAGACCCAGTACTTC
-	TRBD1	TRBV2	TRBJ1-1	CAGQGETEAFF	TGTGCCGGACAGGGCGAAACTGAAGCTTTCTTT
many	-	TRBV11-2	TRBJ2-3	CASSFRLVGGITDTQYF	TGTGCCAGCAGCTTCCGACTAGTAGGAGGAATCACAGATACGCAGTATTTT
many	-	TRBV20-1	TRBJ1-5	CSARRGDQPQHF	TGCAGTGCTAGAAGGGGGGATCAGCCCCAGCATTTT
-	TRBD1	TRBV7-3	TRBJ1-2	CASSLTPGQGSGYTF	TGTGCCAGCAGCTTAACGCCCGGACAGGGCAGTGGCTACACCTTC
-	-	TRBV29-1	TRBJ1-4	CSAKQGNEKLFF	TGCAGCGCCAAACAGGGAAATGAAAAACTGTTTTTT
-	-	TRBV4-2	TRBJ1-6	CASSQDSARNSPLHF	TGTGCCAGCAGCCAAGATTCGGCGCGAAATTCACCCCTCCACTTT
many	TRBD2	TRBV7-9	TRBJ2-2	CASSLAANTGELFF	TGTGCCAGCAGCCTAGCGGCGAACACCGGGGAGCTGTTTTTT
-	TRBD1	TRBV27	TRBJ2-2	CASSLDRVYTGELFF	TGTGCCAGCAGTTTAGACAGGGTTTACACCGGGGAGCTGTTTTTT
few	TRBD2	TRBV7-8	TRBJ2-5	CASSLRPGGQETQYF	TGTGCCAGCAGCCTGAGACCGGGGGGACAAGAGACCCAGTACTTC
few	TRBD2	TRBV20-1	TRBJ2-3	CSARTSGRAGATDTQYF	TGCAGTGCTAGAACTAGCGGGAGAGCAGGGGCCACAGATACGCAGTATTTT
medium-sized	TRBD1	TRBV7-3	TRBJ1-6	CASSLRDRGRNSPLHF	TGTGCCAGCAGCTTAAGGGACAGGGGCCGGAATTCACCCCTCCACTTT